Sequencing of this TCR beta chain was carried out in a study of regulatory T cells in long-lasting Graves disease. For the study at large: Graves' patients with a new diagnosis had received antithyroid drugs under 3 months. The study, taken as a whole, reports: Sampling was limited to peripheral blood rather than thyroid tissue. Clonotypes that were public and shared totalled a few thousand in persistent patients versus about 1,000 in new patients.

CDR3 regions were amplified by Arm-PCR using iRepertoire HTBI primers to build TCR beta libraries. From the multiplex PCR reads, TCRdb called clonotypes with MiXCR, one entry per CDR3 protein. The repertoire holds some 600,000 distinct CDR3 sequences, about 16% seen once, with 12% in the top ten. Time point of the sample: newly diagnosed GD, antithyroid drugs for less than 3 months. With RNA extracted from PBMCs as input, the TCR library was made. This clonotype has just a few counts. Its specificity is unknown. The CDR3 is 18 residues long. Germline CDR1 is KGHSH and CDR2 is LQKENI. The V end was cut by 2 bases, the J end by 0 bases, with 17 bases between. The data were also submitted as part of a second study, on T cells in Graves' hyperthyroidism and ophthalmopathy.

The chain uses TRBV18 and TRBJ1-5; no clear D gene. This receptor was identified in a young man with Graves disease. The sequencing used peripheral blood mononuclear cells (PBMCs), collected at new diagnosis, from a patient treated with antithyroid drugs. CDR3 nucleotides: TGTGCCAGCTCACCAGTCCCCACCGATTTATATAGCAATCAGCCCCAGCATTTT. This sequence encodes CASSPVPTDLYSNQPQHF.